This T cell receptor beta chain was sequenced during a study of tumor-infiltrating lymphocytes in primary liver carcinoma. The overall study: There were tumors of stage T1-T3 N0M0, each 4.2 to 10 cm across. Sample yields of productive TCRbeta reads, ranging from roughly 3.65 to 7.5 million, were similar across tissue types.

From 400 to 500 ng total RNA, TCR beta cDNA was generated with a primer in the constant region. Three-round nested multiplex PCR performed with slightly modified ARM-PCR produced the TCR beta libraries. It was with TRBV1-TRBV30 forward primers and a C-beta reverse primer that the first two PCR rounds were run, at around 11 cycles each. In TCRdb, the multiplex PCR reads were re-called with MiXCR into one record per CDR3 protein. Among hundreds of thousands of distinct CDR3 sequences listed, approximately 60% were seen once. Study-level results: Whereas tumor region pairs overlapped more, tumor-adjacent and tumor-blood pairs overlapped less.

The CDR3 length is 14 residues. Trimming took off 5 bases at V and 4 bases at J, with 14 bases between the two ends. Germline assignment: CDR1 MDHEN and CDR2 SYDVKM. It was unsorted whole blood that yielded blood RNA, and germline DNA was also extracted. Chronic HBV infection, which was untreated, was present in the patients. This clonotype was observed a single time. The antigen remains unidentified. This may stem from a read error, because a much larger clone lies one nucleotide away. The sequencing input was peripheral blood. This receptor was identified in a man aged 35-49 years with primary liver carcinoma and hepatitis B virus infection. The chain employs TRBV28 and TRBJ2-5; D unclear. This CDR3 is CASSPAADGETQYF. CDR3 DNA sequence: TGTGCCAGCAGTCCTGCGGCCGACGGAGAGACCCAGTACTTC.